This paragraph reports one T cell receptor (beta chain). Its target is unknown. Vbeta (60) and Jbeta (13) primers were used in the PCR. Original analysis: The authors later counted some 76 million unique TCR beta chains, some 11 million of them shared. Repertoires were generated with immunoSEQ multiplex PCR, while TCRdb's copy carries only in-frame clones and drops some. V, J and clone size reflect that table, while D and trimming were determined from the DNA. Counted here are about 120,000 clones, over 15% occurring once; the ten biggest clones make up under 2.5%. Nominally healthy donors were sampled, though unrecorded immune exposures were likely. This entry is derived from a study of cytomegalovirus exposure and HLA in healthy donors. Study-wide results and limits: Data from an earlier analysis indicated that most TCR beta V segments were productive either about 90% or about 30% of the time. Later work associated roughly 15,000 TCR beta sequences with HLA alleles at 0.05 false discovery rate.

The V gene lost 3 bases and the J gene lost 3 bases, with 11 bases spanning the gap. This CDR3 contains 14 residues. From germline, CDR1 is MDHEN and CDR2 SYDVKM. Sequencing input: PBMCs. The chain is built from TRBV28 and TRBJ1-2; tentatively, D is TRBD1 (6 bases). The sequence was obtained from a woman aged 18-30 years in good health and CMV-seronegative. The CDR3 sequence is CASSFQGLDYGYTF. DNA for the CDR3: TGTGCCAGCAGTTTTCAGGGGTTAGACTATGGCTACACCTTC.